Sequencing of this TCR beta chain was carried out in a study of OX40 agonist ivuxolimab in advanced cancers. Points from the study as a whole: Within 6 weeks, CD4+ and CD8+ blood T cells expanded clonally at 0.1 to 3.0 mg/kg. Researchers report that CD8+ T cells had, on average, more expanded clones than CD4+.

Only in-frame clones appear in the TCRdb table, and some are missing; sequencing was by immunoSEQ multiplex PCR. The sample contains around 120,000 clones, 75% to 90% of which appear only once. Comment on this clone: Antigen specificity is unknown.

Per the germline V gene, CDR1 is MDHEN and CDR2 is SYDVKM. V lost 6 bases to trimming and J lost 3 bases; unmatched junction nucleotides: 22. The CDR3 totals 20 residues. The sequences come from CD4+ or CD8+ T cells sorted from blood, collected in a trial of the OX40 agonist ivuxolimab. V gene TRBV28 combines with J gene TRBJ1-1; TRBD1 aligns across 10 bases. The clonotype comes from an adult with an advanced solid tumor such as melanoma, head and neck, liver or kidney cancer. CDR3 nucleotides: TGTGCCAGCAGCTGGCCGGGACAGGGGCCGCGCCTGGGTTTGGACACTGAAGCTTTCTTT. Translation: CASSWPGQGPRLGLDTEAFF.